The next 10 T cell receptor beta chains were all read from a single sample in a study of blood T cell repertoires in COVID-19. Produced via immunoSEQ multiplex PCR; TCRdb's table is partial and in-frame only. The sample holds some 180,000 clones, over 70% seen once. The specimen was PBMCs or T cells enriched from blood (not recorded which). These receptors came from a man aged 55 to 70 who had been exposed to COVID-19.

This clone was counted only a few times. This chain uses TRBV30 with TRBJ1-4; TRBD1 matches 9 bases. This CDR3 has 15 residues. Germline assignment: CDR1 GTSNPN and CDR2 SVGIG (reference sequence). Unmatched junction bases numbered 7, after V lost 3 bases and J lost 5 bases. Written as DNA, the CDR3 is TGTGCCTGGAGGGGACAGGGATTTCAAAATGAAAAACTGTTTTTT. Residues: CAWRGQGFQNEKLFF.

The CDR3: CAWRLAGPRYTGELFF. CDR3 DNA sequence: TGTGCCTGGAGACTAGCGGGTCCGAGGTACACCGGGGAGCTGTTTTTT. The V and J genes are TRBV30 and TRBJ2-2; 9 nucleotides align to TRBD2. The CDR3 extends over 16 amino acids. CDR1 is GTSNPN and CDR2 is SVGIG in the germline V gene (reference sequence). V was pared by 3 bases and J by 3 bases, with 8 bases of the junction left unmatched. Full variable domain (rest looked up from reference TRBV30 and TRBJ2-2): SQTIHQWPATLVQPVGSPLSLECTVEGTSNPNLYWYRQAAGRGLQLLFYSVGIGQISSEVPQNLSASRPQDRQFILSSKKLLLSDSGFYLCAWRLAGPRYTGELFFGEGSRLTVL.

This chain connects TRBV7-8 to TRBJ2-1; 12 bases fit TRBD2. Per germline, CDR1 SGHVS and CDR2 FQNEAQ. This CDR3 spans 17 amino acids. V lost 5 bases to trimming and J lost 5 bases; unmatched junction nucleotides: 10. CDR3 loop: CASSTTGLAGGHNEQFF. The CDR3 DNA is TGTGCCAGCAGCACAACGGGCCTAGCGGGAGGGCACAATGAGCAGTTCTTC.

This chain links TRBV18 with TRBJ1-2; 8 bases map to TRBD1. V lost 3 bases to trimming and J lost 3 bases; unmatched junction nucleotides: 3. The germline V gene has CDR1 KGHSH and CDR2 LQKENI. There are 14 residues in the CDR3. Here the CDR3 reads CASSPIQGDYGYTF. The CDR3, as DNA: TGTGCCAGCTCACCCATACAGGGGGACTATGGCTACACCTTC.

The J gene is TRBJ1-3, the V gene TRBV10-3; 7 positions agree with TRBD1. The trim removed 7 bases at V and 0 bases at J, leaving 9 bases unmatched. The CDR3 contains 16 residues. Germline CDR1 ENHRY, CDR2 SYGVKD. The CDR3 bases are TGTGCCATCACTCATACAGGGGCTCTCTCTGGAAACACCATATATTTT. Translated: CAITHTGALSGNTIYF.

V gene TRBV30 combines with J gene TRBJ2-2, with 11 nucleotides matching TRBD2. Germline loops: CDR1 GTSNPN, CDR2 SVGIG (reference sequence). With V trimmed by 0 bases and J by 3 bases, 0 bases remained unmatched. This CDR3 comprises 15 residues. CDR3 nucleotides: TGTGCCTGGAGTGTACTAGCGGGAGACACCGGGGAGCTGTTTTTT. The encoded protein is CAWSVLAGDTGELFF. Full variable domain (missing parts from reference TRBV30 and TRBJ2-2): SQTIHQWPATLVQPVGSPLSLECTVEGTSNPNLYWYRQAAGRGLQLLFYSVGIGQISSEVPQNLSASRPQDRQFILSSKKLLLSDSGFYLCAWSVLAGDTGELFFGEGSRLTVL.

This clone was detected a few times. This chain connects TRBV30 to TRBJ1-5; the D gene is possibly TRBD1 (5 bases). Trimming cost V 1 base and J 6 bases, with 19 bases left between them. Germline CDR1 GTSNPN, CDR2 SVGIG (reference sequence). The CDR3 spans 16 residues. CDR3 loop: CAWSEQGLLSGQPQHF. The CDR3 DNA sequence: TGTGCCTGGAGTGAGCAGGGATTACTTTCAGGTCAGCCCCAGCATTTT.

The genes are TRBV10-1 and TRBJ2-2, with 8 nucleotides matching TRBD2. This CDR3 has 15 residues. CDR1 WNHNN and CDR2 SYGVQD come from the germline V gene (reference sequence). V lost 3 bases and J lost 4; bases outside the gene matches: 4. Written as DNA, the CDR3 is TGCGCCAGCAGTGATGCGGGAGGTGCCACCGGGGAGCTGTTTTTT. This codes for CASSDAGGATGELFF.

The chain is built from TRBV15 and TRBJ2-3, with D possibly matching TRBD1 (6 bases). CDR1 is LNHNV, CDR2 YYDKDF, per germline (reference sequence). Trimming cost V 8 bases and J 13 bases, with 19 bases left between them. This CDR3 is 12 amino acids long. CDR3 sequence: CATGALGPGEYF. In DNA, the CDR3 is TGTGCCACCGGCGCACTAGGGCCAGGGGAGTATTTT.

The CDR3 is CASSGGQYNEQFF. CDR3 bases: TGTGCCAGCAGCGGGGGACAGTACAATGAGCAGTTCTTC. This chain joins TRBV9 and TRBJ2-1, with 7 nucleotides matching TRBD1. The CDR3 consists of 13 residues. Trimming at V came to 3 bases and at J to 4 bases, leaving 1 base not matched to a gene. Germline assignment: CDR1 SGDLS and CDR2 YYNGEE.